Sequencing of this TCR beta chain was carried out in a study of T cells in Graves' hyperthyroidism and ophthalmopathy. Between the trimmed V and J ends, which lost 3 bases and 0 bases, there was a span of 6 bases. This CDR3 region has 14 residues. The germline gives CDR1 ENHRY, CDR2 SYGVKD. This clonotype was found many times. Its target is not known. Study findings and constraints: Ophthalmopathy was separated from stable hyperthyroidism by a 13 V-J model. In validation, the model predicted ophthalmopathy. These predictions came a median about 6 months before onset.

The investigators amplified TCR beta CDR3 regions from RNA transcripts. The TCR CDR3 first-round RT-PCR relied on the HTBI primer set. TCRdb re-analysed the multiplex PCR reads in MiXCR, keeping a single row per CDR3 protein. The sample includes 550,000 to 600,000 distinct CDR3 sequences, approximately 15% seen only once; the top ten take less than 9%. The V and J genes are TRBV10-3 and TRBJ2-1; D might be TRBD1 or TRBD2, each matching 5 bases. The receptor was isolated from a woman in her late teens or twenties with Graves' ophthalmopathy. The specimen sequenced was blood. CDR3 residues: CAISDGGSYNEQFF. The CDR3 nucleotides are TGTGCCATCAGTGATGGGGGCTCCTACAATGAGCAGTTCTTC.